The next 8 T cell receptor beta chains were all read from a single sample in a study of blood T cells in healthy people across ages. Primers used in a second PCR of roughly 7 to 12 cycles were a sample-barcoded 5' primer and a J-beta primer mix. TCRdb called the 5' RACE reads again in MiXCR, with one record for every CDR3 protein. Of 800,000 to 950,000 distinct CDR3 sequences listed, 25% to 30% were seen once; the top ten hold 10%. This same sample was also taken into another study, of T cells of mothers and their children.

Specimen: blood. These receptors were obtained from a woman aged 40 to 50 in good health.

This rearrangement joins TRBV11-2 to TRBJ2-4; D not resolved. The CDR3 totals 14 residues. The V end was cut by 0 bases, the J end by 6 bases, with 9 bases between. CDR1 and CDR2 (germline): SGHAT, FQNNGV. This CDR3 is CASSLDFQRNIQYF. The CDR3 DNA is TGTGCCAGCAGCTTAGATTTCCAGCGAAACATTCAGTACTTC.

This clonotype was detected many times. The chain recombines TRBV7-2 with TRBJ2-1; no reliable D call. The V gene's germline CDR1 is SGHTA and CDR2 FQGNSA. The V and J ends lost 3 bases and 9 bases respectively, with 27 bases between them. The CDR3 runs to 18 residues. This chain's CDR3 is CASSLFGRFSARPGEQFF. In DNA, the CDR3 is TGTGCCAGCAGCTTGTTTGGCCGCTTTTCGGCTAGGCCGGGTGAGCAGTTCTTC.

This clonotype was picked up many times. This rearrangement joins TRBV12-3 or TRBV12-4 to TRBJ2-7; 10 bases fit TRBD1. The CDR3 has 16 residues. V was pared by 5 bases and J by 0 bases, with 7 bases of the junction left unmatched. CDR3 protein: CASSPLDRGSSYEQYF. Written as DNA, the CDR3 is TGTGCCAGCAGTCCCCTGGACAGGGGGAGCTCCTACGAGCAGTACTTC.

This clonotype turned up a few times. The chain joins TRBV28 to TRBJ1-5; no clear D. The CDR3 runs 16 residues. Germline V gene data show CDR1 as MDHEN and CDR2 as SYDVKM. V gave up 3 bases and J gave up 2 bases, with 14 bases separating them. In nucleotides, the CDR3 is TGTGCCAGCAGTTTGGTTAGTAGGGCGGGCAATCAGCCCCAGCATTTT. Amino acid sequence: CASSLVSRAGNQPQHF.

At least ten counts were recorded for this clonotype. The CDR3 is CASSRGGSNTQYF. The CDR3 DNA sequence: TGTGCCAGCAGTCGGGGGGGCTCAAATACGCAGTATTTT. The chain carries TRBV4-2 and TRBJ2-3; TRBD2 matches at 8 bases. V was pared by 6 bases and J by 7 bases, with 6 bases of the junction left unmatched. The CDR3 totals 13 residues. Germline lookup yields CDR1 LGHNA and CDR2 YNFKEQ.

Many counts were recorded for this clonotype. The chain has TRBV12-3 or TRBV12-4 and TRBJ2-7, with TRBD1 matching 10 bases. The CDR3 has 13 residues. V lost 6 bases and J lost 6; bases outside the gene matches: 5. The CDR3 bases are TGTGCCAGCAGACCCGGGACAGGGGTCGAGCAGTACTTC. As protein: CASRPGTGVEQYF.

As regards this clonotype: A read error may account for a junction end that differs from germline. The genes are TRBV15 and TRBJ2-1; D not certain. Near its end, the DNA agrees better with TRBJ2-7, so the J call may be wrong. The CDR3 totals 11 residues. CDR1 is LNHNV, CDR2 YYDKDF, per germline (reference sequence). The CDR3 nucleotides are TGTGCCGCCAGCAGCTACAATGAGCAGTACTTC. It codes for CAASSYNEQYF.

Only a few counts were recorded for this clonotype. A much bigger clone sits one base away, suggesting this may be a read error. The CDR3 loop is CASSEAPRLDTQYF. CDR3 DNA sequence: TGCGCCAGCAGTGAAGCCCCCCGATTAGATACGCAGTATTTT. The V gene is TRBV10-2, the J gene TRBJ2-3; D gene ambiguous. Germline V gene lookup returns CDR1 WSHSY and CDR2 SAAADI. The germline V and J ends were trimmed by 3 bases and 5 bases, with 12 bases remaining between them. CDR3 length: 14 residues.